This is a list of T cell receptor beta chains from one sample in a study of cytomegalovirus exposure and HLA in healthy donors. TCRdb's table, derived via immunoSEQ multiplex PCR, lists solely in-frame clones and lacks some. Here the sample spans roughly 200,000 clones, over 65% being singletons. Sample: PBMCs. The source of these receptors is a man in his 60s in good health and CMV-seronegative. Both conserved end residues are part of each CDR3. Part of the rows lack a size; the others show once, few, many or a class for expanded clones.

TRBV25-1	TRBJ1-4	few	CASTRGTGAEKLFF
TRBV19	TRBJ2-1	-	CASSILGPTSYNEQFF
TRBV6-4	TRBJ2-2	once	CASSESSPGELFF
TRBV15	TRBJ1-5	-	CATSRDERYSNQPQHF
TRBV6-5	TRBJ2-7	-	CASSYLDRYEQYF
TRBV5-1	TRBJ2-1	once	CASSPGLAGGISNEQFF
TRBV30	TRBJ1-4	-	CAWTPGNSNEKLFF
TRBV10-1	TRBJ2-3	-	CASSTSGMPDTQYF
TRBV19	TRBJ1-2	-	CASSIALGGIDGYTF
TRBV27	TRBJ1-1	-	CASSLVKQMNTEAFF
TRBV28	TRBJ2-7	-	CASSLNPPGGNEQYF
TRBV15	TRBJ2-5	-	CATSDRTGGRETQYF
TRBV19	TRBJ1-1	-	CASSMGAGGTEAFF
TRBV5-4	TRBJ1-2	-	CASSLGQGWTGYTF
TRBV7-2	TRBJ1-5	few	CASSPFGGSNQPQHF
TRBV9	TRBJ2-1	-	CASSVATPSSYNEQFF
TRBV7-5	TRBJ1-5	-	CVRSPPELNQPQHF
TRBV5-4	TRBJ2-7	-	CASSPGLAGASYEQYF
TRBV19	TRBJ2-5	-	CASSPRQGVETQYF
TRBV6-5	-	once	CASSKSASYEQYF
TRBV5-1	TRBJ1-5	-	CASSQSRGGGGEPQHF
TRBV4-1	TRBJ2-5	few	CASSFDSGETQYF
TRBV19	TRBJ2-1	few	CASSIGGLAGAGSYNEQFF
TRBV15	TRBJ1-1	-	CATSRDRGTEAFF
TRBV5-1	TRBJ1-4	-	CASSLEGAGNEKLFF
TRBV28	TRBJ2-7	-	CASSTDRGATYEQYF
TRBV10-2	TRBJ2-5	-	CASSESARGGRETQYF
TRBV7-9	TRBJ2-5	-	CSSSLDLSTQYF
TRBV5-1	TRBJ2-3	few	CASSLTADTQYF
TRBV5-4	TRBJ2-7	-	CASSLPTGSHEQYF
TRBV7-2	TRBJ2-1	-	CASRWTSGNNEQFF